These 19 T cell receptor beta chains originate from one sample sequenced in a study of CD8 T cells in Susac syndrome. Random hexamers were used to reverse transcribe roughly 0.45 to 1 ug of RNA. Each CDR3 protein is one row after TCRdb ran MiXCR on the immunoSEQ multiplex PCR reads. The table has about 200,000 distinct CDR3 sequences, over 90% seen once; the top ten hold about 0.09%. The sequenced sample consisted of CD4+ T cells from PBMCs. The receptors were sampled from a human donor with multiple sclerosis.

The V and J genes are TRBV29-1 and TRBJ2-7; TRBD1 matches 7 bases. The CDR3 runs to 12 residues. Germline lookup yields CDR1 SQVTM and CDR2 ANQGSEA. The V and J ends lost 6 bases and 7 bases, in that order; junction bases with no gene match: 9. CDR3 nucleotides: TGCAGCGTGTTCAGGGGGTCGGGTGAGCAGTACTTC. It is translated as CSVFRGSGEQYF.

This clonotype was counted once. This chain links TRBV12-3 or TRBV12-4 with TRBJ1-1; D ambiguous. The length of the CDR3 is 12 residues. V dropped 3 bases and J dropped 6 bases, with 8 bases sitting between them. CDR3 nucleotides: TGTGCCAGCAGTTTTGGGGTTGCTGAAGCTTTCTTT. Translating it yields CASSFGVAEAFF.

The chain combines TRBV4-2 with TRBJ2-7; 9 bases line up with TRBD2. The V segment lost 1 base and the J segment 0 bases; nucleotides outside the gene matches: 4. Per the germline V gene, CDR1 is LGHNA and CDR2 is YNFKEQ. This CDR3 contains 16 residues. CDR3 sequence (DNA): TGTGCCAGCAGCCAAGTTAGCGGGGGCCTCTCCTACGAGCAGTACTTC. It yields the protein CASSQVSGGLSYEQYF.

The chain has TRBV3-1 and TRBJ2-2; D not resolved. V dropped 6 bases and J dropped 4 bases, with 9 bases sitting between them. The germline V gene encodes CDR1 LGHDT and CDR2 YNNKEL (reference sequence). CDR3 length: 13 residues. The CDR3 here is CASSPRPTGELFF. Here the CDR3 DNA reads TGTGCCAGCAGTCCCCGGCCCACCGGGGAGCTGTTTTTT.

The chain employs TRBV5-1 and TRBJ2-3, with D maybe TRBD2 (6 bases). CDR3 length equals 15 residues. V lost 6 bases to trimming and J lost 6 bases, with 20 bases between them. Germline V gene data show CDR1 as SGHRS and CDR2 as YFSETQ. The CDR3 spells CASKPDPTGRDTQYF. The CDR3 DNA follows: TGCGCCAGCAAACCCGACCCAACGGGGAGGGATACGCAGTATTTT.

The chain recombines TRBV7-8 with TRBJ2-7, with D unclear. Germline CDR1 is SGHVS and CDR2 is FQNEAQ. The CDR3 runs 12 residues. V dropped 4 bases and J dropped 3 bases, with 7 bases sitting between them. Here the CDR3 DNA reads TGTGCCAGCAGCTCCCCCCTCTACGAGCAGTACTTC. This gives the protein CASSSPLYEQYF. Variable domain in full (rest from reference TRBV7-8 and TRBJ2-7): GAGVSQSPRYKVAKRGQDVALRCDPISGHVSLFWYQQALGQGPEFLTYFQNEAQLDKSGLPSDRFFAERPEGSVSTLKIQRTQQEDSAVYLCASSSPLYEQYFGPGTRLTVT.

In this sample, this clonotype turned up once. The rearrangement joins TRBV5-1 to TRBJ2-5; D perhaps matches TRBD2 (5 bases). V was clipped by 4 bases and J by 2 bases, with 9 bases between them. Per germline, CDR1 SGHRS and CDR2 YFSETQ. This CDR3 is 13 amino acids long. The CDR3: CASSRTPQETQYF. CDR3 sequence (DNA): TGCGCCAGCAGCCGGACTCCTCAAGAGACCCAGTACTTC.

V gene TRBV29-1 combines with J gene TRBJ2-7; 7 nucleotides agree with TRBD2. With V trimmed by 0 bases and J by 2 bases, 13 bases remained unmatched. Germline assignment: CDR1 SQVTM and CDR2 ANQGSEA. The CDR3 extends over 17 amino acids. CDR3: CSVEDLRGVGSAYEQYF. Here the CDR3 DNA reads TGCAGCGTTGAAGATCTACGGGGGGTCGGCAGCGCCTACGAGCAGTACTTC.

The rearrangement joins TRBV29-1 to TRBJ1-1, with D possibly being TRBD1 (6 bases). CDR1 and CDR2 (germline): SQVTM, ANQGSEA. The CDR3 has 13 residues. The V gene lost 6 bases and the J gene lost 1 base, with 12 bases spanning the gap. The CDR3 loop reads CSVGTGRNTEAFF. The CDR3 DNA follows: TGCAGCGTGGGTACAGGGAGGAACACTGAAGCTTTCTTT. Combining the CDR3 with reference TRBV29-1 and TRBJ1-1 gives the whole variable domain SAVISQKPSRDICQRGTSLTIQCQVDSQVTMMFWYRQQPGQSLTLIATANQGSEATYESGFVIDKFPISRPNLTFSTLTVSNMSPEDSSIYLCSVGTGRNTEAFFGQGTRLTVV.

The chain joins TRBV7-9 to TRBJ2-7; D gene uncertain. Trimming shortened V by 8 bases and J by 3 bases, and 5 bases separated the two germline ends. The CDR3 consists of 10 residues. Looked up from germline, CDR1 is SEHNR and CDR2 is FQNEAQ (reference sequence). In DNA, the CDR3 is TGTGCCAGCTCGGGCTACGAGCAGTACTTC. This sequence encodes CASSGYEQYF.

The CDR3 protein is CASTGGGQPQHF. Here the CDR3 DNA reads TGTGCCAGCACCGGCGGAGGTCAGCCCCAGCATTTT. V is TRBV12-3 or TRBV12-4 and J is TRBJ1-5; unclear D gene. The CDR3 extends over 12 amino acids. V was trimmed by 7 bases and J by 6 bases, leaving 10 bases between them.

The chain has TRBV2 and TRBJ1-2; D possibly corresponds to TRBD1 (6 bases). Trimming took 4 bases from V and 4 from J, leaving 10 bases between them. The CDR3 length is 13 residues. Germline lookup yields CDR1 SNHLY and CDR2 FYNNEI. The CDR3: CASSAGGAYGYTF. As DNA, the CDR3 is TGTGCCAGCAGTGCGGGGGGGGCCTATGGCTACACCTTC.

The chain has TRBV5-1 and TRBJ2-5; D is unclear. Germline-derived CDR1 and CDR2 are SGHRS and YFSETQ. The CDR3 totals 12 residues. V was pared by 4 bases and J by 4 bases, with 8 bases between. The CDR3 DNA reads TGCGCCAGCAGCGTCCAGGCAGAGACCCAGTACTTC. Translation gives CASSVQAETQYF.

The chain couples TRBV14 to TRBJ1-6; 7 nucleotides match TRBD1. Looked up from germline, CDR1 is SGHDN and CDR2 is FVKESK. V was clipped by 1 base and J by 13 bases; unmatched bases: 10. This CDR3 contains 15 residues. CDR3 sequence: CASSQGQGREWPLHF. The CDR3 bases are TGTGCCAGCAGCCAAGGACAGGGTAGAGAGTGGCCCCTCCACTTT.

This rearrangement joins TRBV29-1 to TRBJ1-4; D is perhaps TRBD1 (5 bases). V gave up 5 bases and J gave up 0 bases, with 19 bases separating them. The CDR3 loop spans 17 amino acids. CDR1 is SQVTM and CDR2 is ANQGSEA in the germline V gene. The DNA of the CDR3 is TGCAGCGTTTCGTCAGGGTGGAAGCATGCAACTAATGAAAAACTGTTTTTT. Translating gives CSVSSGWKHATNEKLFF.

This chain joins TRBV7-2 and TRBJ2-7, with 7 positions matching TRBD2. J lost 3 bases, V lost 1 base, and 9 bases had no gene match. The CDR3 loop spans 16 amino acids. Looked up from germline, CDR1 is SGHTA and CDR2 is FQGNSA. CDR3 loop: CASSLGKVAGLYEQYF. The CDR3 region has the DNA TGTGCCAGCAGCTTAGGGAAGGTAGCGGGTCTCTACGAGCAGTACTTC.

The chain is built from TRBV9 and TRBJ1-2; 7 nucleotides agree with TRBD1. The trim removed 0 bases at V and 4 bases at J, leaving 6 bases unmatched. Germline V gives CDR1 SGDLS, CDR2 YYNGEE. This CDR3 has 15 amino acids. The CDR3 region is CASSVETGDAYGYTF. The CDR3 bases are TGTGCCAGCAGCGTAGAAACAGGGGACGCCTATGGCTACACCTTC.

This chain joins TRBV5-6 and TRBJ1-2; TRBD1 matches 11 bases. The V and J ends lost 4 bases and 5 bases, in that order; junction bases with no gene match: 13. In germline, CDR1 is SGHDT, CDR2 YYEEEE. This CDR3 is 17 amino acids long. In DNA, the CDR3 is TGTGCCAGCAGCAAGCGGACAGGGGGCTTTTCGCATTATGGCTACACCTTC. Protein: CASSKRTGGFSHYGYTF. The entire variable domain, with the rest obtained from reference TRBV5-6 and TRBJ1-2, is as follows: DAGVTQSPTHLIKTRGQQVTLRCSPKSGHDTVSWYQQALGQGPQFIFQYYEEEERQRGNFPDRFSGHQFPNYSSELNVNALLLGDSALYLCASSKRTGGFSHYGYTFGSGTRLTVV.

V usage is TRBV9 and J usage is TRBJ2-3; 7 nucleotides align to TRBD2. This CDR3 comprises 14 residues. CDR1 is SGDLS, CDR2 YYNGEE, per germline. The V and J ends lost 4 bases and 4 bases, in that order; junction bases with no gene match: 6. In nucleotides, the CDR3 is TGTGCCAGCAGCCTTCGGACTAGATCAGATACGCAGTATTTT. As protein: CASSLRTRSDTQYF.